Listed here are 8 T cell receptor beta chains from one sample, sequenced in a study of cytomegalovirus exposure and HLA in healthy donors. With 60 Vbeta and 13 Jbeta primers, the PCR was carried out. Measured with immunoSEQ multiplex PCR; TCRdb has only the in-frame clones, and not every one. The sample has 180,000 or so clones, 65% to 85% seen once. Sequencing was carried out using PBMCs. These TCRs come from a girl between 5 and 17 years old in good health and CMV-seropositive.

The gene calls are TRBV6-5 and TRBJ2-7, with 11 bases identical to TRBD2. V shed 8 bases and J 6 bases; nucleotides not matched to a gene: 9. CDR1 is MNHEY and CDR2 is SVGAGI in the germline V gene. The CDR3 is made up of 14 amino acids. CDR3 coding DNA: TGTGCCAGCTGGCTAGCGGGAGGCGGGGGCGAGCAGTACTTC. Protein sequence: CASWLAGGGGEQYF.

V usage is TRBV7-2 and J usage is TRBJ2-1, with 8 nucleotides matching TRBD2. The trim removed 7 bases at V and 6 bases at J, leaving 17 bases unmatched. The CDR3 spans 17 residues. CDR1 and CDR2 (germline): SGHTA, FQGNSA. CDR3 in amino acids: CASNPTRPRTSFNEQFF. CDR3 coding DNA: TGTGCCAGCAACCCGACGCGTCCCCGGACTAGCTTCAATGAGCAGTTCTTC.

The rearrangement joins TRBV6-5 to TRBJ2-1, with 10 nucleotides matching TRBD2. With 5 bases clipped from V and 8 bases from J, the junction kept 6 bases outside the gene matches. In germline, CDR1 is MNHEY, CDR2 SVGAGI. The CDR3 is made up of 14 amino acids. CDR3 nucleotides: TGTGCCAGCAGTACTAGCGGGACTGAGGATGAGCAGTTCTTC. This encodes CASSTSGTEDEQFF.

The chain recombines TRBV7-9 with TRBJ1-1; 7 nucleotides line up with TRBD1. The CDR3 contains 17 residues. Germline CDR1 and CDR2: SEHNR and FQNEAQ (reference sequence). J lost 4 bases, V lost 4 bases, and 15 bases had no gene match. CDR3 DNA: TGTGCCAGCAGCTCAAAGCGTCGACAGGGTAGGGTCACTGAAGCTTTCTTT. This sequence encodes CASSSKRRQGRVTEAFF.

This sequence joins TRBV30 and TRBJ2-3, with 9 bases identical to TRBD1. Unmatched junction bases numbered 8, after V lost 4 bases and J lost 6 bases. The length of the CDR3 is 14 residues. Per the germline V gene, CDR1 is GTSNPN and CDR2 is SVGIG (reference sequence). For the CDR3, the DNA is TGTGCCTGGACCCGGGACAGGGCCGCGGATACGCAGTATTTT. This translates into CAWTRDRAADTQYF.

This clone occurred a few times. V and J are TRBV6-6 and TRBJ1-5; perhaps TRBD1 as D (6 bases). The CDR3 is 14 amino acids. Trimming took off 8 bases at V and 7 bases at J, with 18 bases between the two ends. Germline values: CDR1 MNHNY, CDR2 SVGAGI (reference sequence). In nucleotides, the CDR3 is TGTGCCAGCCGTCGGGGGGCGGTTGAACAGCCCCAGCATTTT. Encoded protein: CASRRGAVEQPQHF.

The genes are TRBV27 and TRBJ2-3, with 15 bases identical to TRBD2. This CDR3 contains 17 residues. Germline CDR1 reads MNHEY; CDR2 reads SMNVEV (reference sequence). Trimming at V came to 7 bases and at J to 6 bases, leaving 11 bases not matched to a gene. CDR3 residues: CASNTLGLAGGSDTQYF. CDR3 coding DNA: TGTGCCAGCAACACTTTGGGACTAGCGGGAGGATCTGATACGCAGTATTTT.

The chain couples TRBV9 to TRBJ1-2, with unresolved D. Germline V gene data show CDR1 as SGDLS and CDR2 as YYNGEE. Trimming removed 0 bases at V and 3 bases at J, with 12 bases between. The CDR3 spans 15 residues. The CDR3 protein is CASSVDWADHYGYTF. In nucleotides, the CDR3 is TGTGCCAGCAGCGTAGACTGGGCAGACCACTATGGCTACACCTTC.